This TCR beta chain derives from a study of T cell clonotyping in hematopoietic cell transplantation. The CDR3 length is 16 residues. Germline values: CDR1 SGHNT, CDR2 YYREEE (reference sequence). Trimming left V 2 bases short and J 0 bases short, with 14 bases between. Assay: immunoSEQ multiplex PCR; the TCRdb copy retains only in-frame clones and omits some. The sample holds fewer than 6,500 clones, 77% seen once. Sequenced material: PBMCs, taken 100 days after allogeneic stem cell transplant. The receptor's source is a female patient in her 30s who had an allogeneic stem cell transplant, so the T cells may come from the graft donor. Some clones in this sample may be carry-over from other donors' samples. This chain joins TRBV5-4 and TRBJ1-1; tentative D call: TRBD1 (6 bases). In nucleotides, the CDR3 is TGTGCCAGCAGCTTTGGGGGGACATACTTGAACACTGAAGCTTTCTTT. Protein sequence: CASSFGGTYLNTEAFF. Using reference TRBV5-4 and TRBJ1-1 for the parts outside the CDR3, the full variable domain is ETGVTQSPTHLIKTRGQQVTLRCSSQSGHNTVSWYQQALGQGPQFIFQYYREEENGRGNFPPRFSGLQFPNYSSELNVNALELDDSALYLCASSFGGTYLNTEAFFGQGTRLTVV.